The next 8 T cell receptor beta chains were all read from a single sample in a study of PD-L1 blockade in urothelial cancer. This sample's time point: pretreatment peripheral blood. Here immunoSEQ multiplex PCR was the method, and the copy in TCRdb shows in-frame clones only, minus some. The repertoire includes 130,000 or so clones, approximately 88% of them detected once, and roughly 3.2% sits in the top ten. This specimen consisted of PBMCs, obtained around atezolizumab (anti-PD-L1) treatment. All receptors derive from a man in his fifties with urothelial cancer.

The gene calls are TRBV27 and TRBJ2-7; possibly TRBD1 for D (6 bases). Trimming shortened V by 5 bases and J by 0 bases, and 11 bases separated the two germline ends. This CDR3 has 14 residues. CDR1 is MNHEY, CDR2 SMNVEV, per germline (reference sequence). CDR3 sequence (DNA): TGTGCCAGCAGTACAGGGCTTAGCTCCTACGAGCAGTACTTC. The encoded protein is CASSTGLSSYEQYF.

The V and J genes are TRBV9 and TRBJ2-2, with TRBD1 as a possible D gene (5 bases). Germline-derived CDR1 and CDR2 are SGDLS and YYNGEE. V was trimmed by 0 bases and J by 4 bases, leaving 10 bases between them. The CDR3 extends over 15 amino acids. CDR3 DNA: TGTGCCAGCAGCGTAGAGGGCAGGGTCACCGGGGAGCTGTTTTTT. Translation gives CASSVEGRVTGELFF.

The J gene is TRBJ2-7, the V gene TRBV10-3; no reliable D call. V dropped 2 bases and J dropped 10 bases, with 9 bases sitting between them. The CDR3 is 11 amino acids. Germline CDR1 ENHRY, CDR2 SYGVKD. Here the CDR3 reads CAISEVQVQYF. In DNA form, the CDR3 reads TGTGCCATCAGTGAGGTTCAGGTACAGTACTTC.

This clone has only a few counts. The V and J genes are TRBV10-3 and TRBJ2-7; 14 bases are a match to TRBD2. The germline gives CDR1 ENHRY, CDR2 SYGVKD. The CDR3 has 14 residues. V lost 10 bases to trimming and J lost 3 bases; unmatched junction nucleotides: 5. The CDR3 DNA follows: TGTGCCACCCAGACTAGCGGGAGGGGCTACGAGCAGTACTTC. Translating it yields CATQTSGRGYEQYF.

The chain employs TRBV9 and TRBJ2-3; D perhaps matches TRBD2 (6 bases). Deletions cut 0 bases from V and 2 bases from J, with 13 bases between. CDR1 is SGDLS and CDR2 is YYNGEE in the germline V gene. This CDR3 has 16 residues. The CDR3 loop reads CASSVVPGGNTDTQYF. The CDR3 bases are TGTGCCAGCAGCGTAGTTCCCGGCGGGAACACAGATACGCAGTATTTT.

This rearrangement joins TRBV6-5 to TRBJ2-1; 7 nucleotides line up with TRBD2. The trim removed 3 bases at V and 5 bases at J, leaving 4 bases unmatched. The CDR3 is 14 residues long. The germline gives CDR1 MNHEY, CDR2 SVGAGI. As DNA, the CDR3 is TGTGCCAGCAGTTATAGCGGGCAACACAATGAGCAGTTCTTC. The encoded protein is CASSYSGQHNEQFF.

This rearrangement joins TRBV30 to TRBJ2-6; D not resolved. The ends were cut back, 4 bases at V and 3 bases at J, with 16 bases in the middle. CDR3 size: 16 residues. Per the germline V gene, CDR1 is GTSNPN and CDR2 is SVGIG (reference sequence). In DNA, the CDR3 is TGTGCCTGGACAGGCACTCGGTTCAGTGGGGCCAACGTCCTGACTTTC. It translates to CAWTGTRFSGANVLTF.

The CDR3 is CASSLGAGGATGYTF. CDR3 in DNA: TGTGCCAGCAGCTTAGGCGCAGGGGGCGCAACTGGCTACACCTTC. The genes are TRBV13 and TRBJ1-2, with 8 bases that match TRBD1. The CDR3 extends over 15 amino acids. The V gene's germline CDR1 is PRHDT and CDR2 FYEKMQ (reference sequence). Trimming cost V 0 bases and J 7 bases; bases outside gene matches: 7.